This is a list of T cell receptor beta chains from one sample in a study of blood T cell repertoires in COVID-19. Clones were read by immunoSEQ multiplex PCR, and TCRdb kept only the in-frame ones, dropping some. The profile shows 90,000 to 100,000 clones, around 85% of them singletons. The sequencing input was peripheral blood. Receptor source: a man older than 75 with acute or convalescent COVID-19. Each CDR3 is given with its conserved first and last residue. Fields, in order: clone size, D gene, J gene, V gene, CDR3 DNA, CDR3 protein. A D gene is named only where the DNA matches it firmly. Rows give clone size only sometimes, using once, few, many, or a class for an expanded clone.

clone_size: -
d_call: -
j_call: TRBJ2-5
v_call: TRBV11-2
cdr3_nt: TGTGCCAGCAGTGGGCGTGGGAGAGCGATAATCCAAGAGACCCAGTACTTC
cdr3_aa: CASSGRGRAIIQETQYF

clone_size: -
d_call: -
j_call: TRBJ2-3
v_call: TRBV19
cdr3_nt: TGTGCCAGTAGTATTGCGCGGGGGCAGAACACAGATACGCAGTATTTT
cdr3_aa: CASSIARGQNTDTQYF

clone_size: -
d_call: -
j_call: TRBJ1-5
v_call: TRBV5-1
cdr3_nt: TGCGCCAGCAGCTTAAACGGACTTAGCAATCAGCCCCAGCATTTT
cdr3_aa: CASSLNGLSNQPQHF

clone_size: -
d_call: -
j_call: TRBJ1-1
v_call: TRBV6-5
cdr3_nt: TGTGCCAGCGTTAGGGGTAGGGACTATGAAGCTTTCTTT
cdr3_aa: CASVRGRDYEAFF

clone_size: few
d_call: TRBD1
j_call: TRBJ1-2
v_call: TRBV4-1
cdr3_nt: TGCGCCAGCAGCCACCGACAGGGCGGATATGGCTACACCTTC
cdr3_aa: CASSHRQGGYGYTF

clone_size: -
d_call: -
j_call: TRBJ2-7
v_call: TRBV27
cdr3_nt: TGTGCCAGCAGTTTAGCCTCCAGGGGAAACGAGCAGTACTTC
cdr3_aa: CASSLASRGNEQYF

clone_size: many
d_call: -
j_call: TRBJ1-1
v_call: TRBV11-2
cdr3_nt: TGTGCCAGCAGCTTAGAGTGGGGGAGGTCGAACACTGAAGCTTTCTTT
cdr3_aa: CASSLEWGRSNTEAFF

clone_size: -
d_call: -
j_call: TRBJ2-2
v_call: TRBV9
cdr3_nt: TGTGCCAGCAGCGTAGCTAAGAGCACCGGGGAGCTGTTTTTT
cdr3_aa: CASSVAKSTGELFF

clone_size: -
d_call: TRBD2
j_call: TRBJ2-3
v_call: TRBV5-1
cdr3_nt: TGCGCCAGCAGCTTAGGGACTAGCGGCACAGATACGCAGTATTTT
cdr3_aa: CASSLGTSGTDTQYF

clone_size: once
d_call: TRBD1
j_call: TRBJ2-3
v_call: TRBV9
cdr3_nt: TGTGCCAGCAGCGTACGACAGGGTGGCACAGATACGCAGTATTTT
cdr3_aa: CASSVRQGGTDTQYF

clone_size: -
d_call: -
j_call: TRBJ1-2
v_call: TRBV3-1/TRBV3-2
cdr3_nt: TGTGCCAGCAGCCAAGGGACCGGACAAAACTATGGCTACACCTTC
cdr3_aa: CASSQGTGQNYGYTF

clone_size: -
d_call: TRBD1
j_call: TRBJ1-5
v_call: TRBV30
cdr3_nt: TGTGCCTGGAGTTGGGGACAGGGGGAGTCTCAGCCCCAGCATTTT
cdr3_aa: CAWSWGQGESQPQHF

clone_size: -
d_call: TRBD2
j_call: TRBJ2-7
v_call: TRBV2
cdr3_nt: TGTGCCAGCCGACTAGCACTTACCTCCTACGAGCAGTACTTC
cdr3_aa: CASRLALTSYEQYF